The 29 T cell receptor beta chains below all came from one sample that was sequenced in a study of T cell repertoires in cytomegalovirus infection. TCRdb called the reads again in MiXCR, with one record for every CDR3 protein. This sample yields some 230,000 distinct CDR3 sequences, of which about 23% are seen a single time; about 18% belongs to the top ten. The sample consisted of CD8+ T cells from PBMCs. The receptors derive from a human donor in good health (CMV status not recorded). Some clones in this sample may be carry-over from other donors' samples.

Notes on this clonotype: The junction differs from germline at one of its ends, possibly a read error. The chain links TRBV4-2 to TRBJ2-5; D might be TRBD2 (6 bases). The V gene's germline CDR1 is LGHNA and CDR2 YNFKEQ. The CDR3 has 13 amino acids. DNA for the CDR3: TGTGCCAGCAGCCCGGGGGTAGGAGAGACCAAGTACTTC. Residues: CASSPGVGETKYF.

This clonotype was seen only a few times. The rearrangement joins TRBV6-2 or TRBV6-3 to TRBJ1-5; D remains unclear. The CDR3 sequence is 13 residues long. Germline V lookup: CDR1 MNHEY, CDR2 SVGEGT. Trimming took off 4 bases at V and 4 bases at J, with 8 bases between the two ends. This chain's CDR3 is CASSSNLNQPQHF. As DNA, the CDR3 is TGTGCCAGCAGTTCCAACCTAAATCAGCCCCAGCATTTT.

The gene calls are TRBV9 and TRBJ2-1; D uncertain. Germline CDR1 SGDLS, CDR2 YYNGEE. Trimming shortened V by 0 bases and J by 0 bases, and 10 bases separated the two germline ends. The CDR3 totals 16 residues. CDR3 sequence reads: CASSVGAESSYNEQFF. Here the CDR3 DNA reads TGTGCCAGCAGCGTAGGTGCGGAGAGCTCCTACAATGAGCAGTTCTTC. The full variable domain, rest sourced from reference TRBV9 and TRBJ2-1, is DSGVTQTPKHLITATGQRVTLRCSPRSGDLSVYWYQQSLDQGLQFLIQYYNGEERAKGNILERFSAQQFPDLHSELNLSSLELGDSALYFCASSVGAESSYNEQFFGPGTRLTVL.

The CDR3, as DNA: TGCAGTGCTCCATCCGGGGGGGCCACCGGGGAGCTGTTTTTT. Translating it yields CSAPSGGATGELFF. The gene calls are TRBV20-1 and TRBJ2-2, with 8 bases matching TRBD2. The CDR3 runs to 14 residues. From germline, CDR1 is DFQATT and CDR2 SNEGSKA (reference sequence). The junction had 6 bases not matched to a gene; V was cut back by 5 bases and J by 4 bases.

This clonotype was detected a few times. The V gene is TRBV28, the J gene TRBJ1-4, with 10 positions matching TRBD1. The V segment lost 5 bases and the J segment 5 bases; nucleotides outside the gene matches: 8. There are 16 residues in the CDR3. Per germline, CDR1 MDHEN and CDR2 SYDVKM. CDR3 region: CASSLGTGALNEKLFF. CDR3 sequence (DNA): TGTGCCAGCAGTCTTGGGACAGGGGCCTTAAATGAAAAACTGTTTTTT. The full variable domain, in which reference TRBV28 and TRBJ1-4 provide the parts outside the CDR3, is DVKVTQSSRYLVKRTGEKVFLECVQDMDHENMFWYRQDPGLGLRLIYFSYDVKMKEKGDIPEGYSVSREKKERFSLILESASTNQTSMYLCASSLGTGALNEKLFFGSGTQLSVL.

The chain is built from TRBV6-4 and TRBJ1-5; D not certain. Trimming cost V 8 bases and J 1 base, with 18 bases left between them. The CDR3 is 16 amino acids. Germline V gene data show CDR1 as MRHNA and CDR2 as SNTAGT. The CDR3 DNA reads TGTGCCAGCCCTCCCGGGCGAGCCGAGAGCAATCAGCCCCAGCATTTT. As protein: CASPPGRAESNQPQHF.

This clonotype was recorded a few times. The V and J genes are TRBV20-1 and TRBJ1-5; TRBD1 is a possible D gene (5 bases). CDR1 DFQATT and CDR2 SNEGSKA come from the germline V gene (reference sequence). This CDR3 has 15 amino acids. V was pared by 0 bases and J by 1 base, with 10 bases between. CDR3 sequence reads: CSARDPRDSNQPQHF. The DNA for the CDR3 is TGCAGTGCTAGAGATCCCAGGGACAGCAATCAGCCCCAGCATTTT.

This clonotype was seen a single time. This chain joins TRBV6-5 and TRBJ1-3; 7 bases line up with TRBD1. Germline V gives CDR1 MNHEY, CDR2 SVGAGI. The CDR3 spans 14 residues. V shed 2 bases and J 8 bases; nucleotides not matched to a gene: 6. CDR3 region: CASSYQGGVDTIYF. For the CDR3, the DNA is TGTGCCAGCAGTTACCAGGGGGGGGTAGACACCATATATTTT.

This clonotype was observed a few times. This chain uses TRBV7-9 with TRBJ2-5; D may be TRBD1 or TRBD2 (5 bases each). CDR1 SEHNR and CDR2 FQNEAQ come from the germline V gene (reference sequence). Trimming left V 5 bases short and J 5 bases short, with 21 bases between. The CDR3 spans 16 residues. CDR3: CASSPPLGTTQETQYF. The CDR3 region has the DNA TGTGCCAGCAGCCCGCCTTTAGGGACGACGCAGGAGACCCAGTACTTC.

The CDR3 reads CSARPRGFYEQYF. In DNA form, the CDR3 reads TGCAGTGCTAGACCCCGGGGTTTCTACGAGCAGTACTTC. The rearrangement joins TRBV20-1 to TRBJ2-7; possible D gene TRBD2, 5 bases. Germline V gene lookup returns CDR1 DFQATT and CDR2 SNEGSKA (reference sequence). V dropped 2 bases and J dropped 3 bases, with 11 bases sitting between them. The CDR3 has 13 residues.

The chain recombines TRBV7-9 with TRBJ1-1; D ambiguous. Germline V gene lookup returns CDR1 SEHNR and CDR2 FQNEAQ (reference sequence). V was shortened by 0 bases and J by 8 bases, with 13 bases between the two germline ends. This CDR3 spans 14 amino acids. CDR3 amino acids: CASSLAPQDGEAFF. The CDR3 coding sequence is TGTGCCAGCAGCTTAGCGCCTCAAGATGGAGAAGCTTTCTTT. Variable domain in full (rest from reference TRBV7-9 and TRBJ1-1): DTGVSQNPRHKITKRGQNVTFRCDPISEHNRLYWYRQTLGQGPEFLTYFQNEAQLEKSRLLSDRFSAERPKGSFSTLEIQRTEQGDSAMYLCASSLAPQDGEAFFGQGTRLTVV.

This clonotype has more than one count but fewer than ten. The chain carries TRBV15 and TRBJ1-2; D gene unclear. From germline, CDR1 is LNHNV and CDR2 YYDKDF (reference sequence). With 5 bases removed from V and 7 bases from J, the gap between germline ends came to 26 bases. The CDR3 contains 17 residues. DNA of the CDR3: TGTGCCACCAGCCCGGCTCGAGTGGGCATACCGGTGACTGGCTACACCTTC. The encoded protein is CATSPARVGIPVTGYTF.

The table lists this clonotype with a few counts. The V gene is TRBV28, the J gene TRBJ1-5; tentatively, D is TRBD1 (5 bases). CDR1 and CDR2 from the germline V gene are MDHEN and SYDVKM. The CDR3 is 17 residues long. V gave up 6 bases and J gave up 0 bases, with 18 bases separating them. The CDR3 DNA is TGTGCCAGCAGCTTAGACCGGGACGGTTATAGCAATCAGCCCCAGCATTTT. It codes for CASSLDRDGYSNQPQHF.

This clonotype came up a few times. The chain is built from TRBV10-3 and TRBJ1-6; D is ambiguous. CDR3 length: 13 amino acids. Trimming pared 3 bases from V and 5 bases from J, leaving 5 bases between. CDR1 is ENHRY and CDR2 is SYGVKD in the germline V gene. The CDR3 nucleotides read TGTGCCATCAGTGACGGCAATAATTCACCCCTCCACTTT. This codes for CAISDGNNSPLHF.

This clonotype was picked up a small number of times. The genes are TRBV27 and TRBJ2-3; D is perhaps TRBD2 (6 bases). With 5 bases removed from V and 9 bases from J, the gap between germline ends came to 9 bases. The germline V gene encodes CDR1 MNHEY and CDR2 SMNVEV (reference sequence). CDR3 length: 11 residues. CDR3 nucleotides: TGTGCCAGCAGTCAACGGGGGACGCAGTATTTT. This translates into CASSQRGTQYF.

This clonotype was counted at least ten times. This chain connects TRBV27 to TRBJ1-1; no definite D call. Trimming stripped 6 bases from V and 3 bases from J, with 17 bases between. The CDR3 consists of 15 residues. Germline CDR1 MNHEY, CDR2 SMNVEV (reference sequence). In DNA form, the CDR3 reads TGTGCCAGCAGCCCTATTTCGGGCCACCACACTGAAGCTTTCTTT. It translates to CASSPISGHHTEAFF.

The table lists this clonotype with a few counts. The gene calls are TRBV20-1 and TRBJ1-1; D remains ambiguous. V was pared by 3 bases and J by 2 bases, with 7 bases between. The germline V gene encodes CDR1 DFQATT and CDR2 SNEGSKA (reference sequence). CDR3 size: 12 residues. This CDR3 reads CSASTDNTEAFF. The CDR3 DNA follows: TGCAGTGCTAGCACAGACAACACTGAAGCTTTCTTT.

The rearrangement uses TRBV20-1 and TRBJ2-1, with D possibly being TRBD2 (5 bases). This CDR3 spans 15 amino acids. CDR1 is DFQATT, CDR2 SNEGSKA, per germline (reference sequence). Between the trimmed V and J ends, which lost 0 bases and 5 bases, there was a span of 14 bases. CDR3 protein: CSARDLRGLNNEQFF. The CDR3 DNA reads TGCAGTGCTAGAGACCTCCGCGGACTCAACAATGAGCAGTTCTTC.

This clonotype was seen more than once but under ten times. This chain links TRBV3-1 with TRBJ1-4, with D perhaps TRBD1 (5 bases). V shed 1 base and J shed 10 bases, with 13 bases lying between them. The CDR3 length is 14 residues. Germline CDR1 LGHDT, CDR2 YNNKEL (reference sequence). CDR3 loop: CASSQGQGVAKLFF. The CDR3 DNA sequence: TGTGCCAGCAGCCAAGGGCAGGGAGTCGCAAAACTGTTTTTT.

This chain joins TRBV29-1 and TRBJ2-1; maybe TRBD2 (5 bases). Germline V gene lookup returns CDR1 SQVTM and CDR2 ANQGSEA. The CDR3 spans 15 residues. V was cut by 4 bases and J by 0 bases, with 13 bases left in between. The DNA for the CDR3 is TGCAGCGTTGGGAGCGGTTCCAGCTCCTACAATGAGCAGTTCTTC. It translates to CSVGSGSSSYNEQFF.

This clonotype has a handful of counts. This chain links TRBV11-3 with TRBJ2-1, with D perhaps being TRBD1 or TRBD2 (6 bases each). The germline V gene encodes CDR1 SGHNT and CDR2 YENEEA. Trimming removed 4 bases at V and 10 bases at J, with 17 bases between. This CDR3 is 14 amino acids long. CDR3 sequence reads: CASSSLVPGAEQFF. Written as DNA, the CDR3 is TGTGCCAGCAGCTCTTTAGTCCCGGGGGCCGAGCAGTTCTTC. Drawing the rest from reference TRBV11-3 and TRBJ2-1, the complete variable domain is EAGVVQSPRYKIIEKKQPVAFWCNPISGHNTLYWYLQNLGQGPELLIRYENEEAVDDSQLPKDRFSAERLKGVDSTLKIQPAELGDSAVYLCASSSLVPGAEQFFGPGTRLTVL.

V gene TRBV20-1 combines with J gene TRBJ2-3, with D maybe TRBD2 (6 bases). Trimming removed 6 bases at V and 8 bases at J, with 21 bases between. The germline V gene encodes CDR1 DFQATT and CDR2 SNEGSKA (reference sequence). The CDR3 has 14 residues. This CDR3 reads CSARDQPLSGTQYF. The CDR3 DNA is TGCAGTGCGCGGGACCAACCCCTTTCGGGTACGCAGTATTTT.

This clonotype was counted ten times or more. This chain links TRBV4-1 with TRBJ2-5; TRBD2 aligns across 8 bases. This CDR3 region has 15 residues. Germline CDR1 and CDR2: MGHRA and YSYEKL. V gave up 3 bases and J gave up 2 bases; unmatched junction bases: 5. Here the CDR3 DNA reads TGCGCCAGCAGCCACTCAGCGGGGGAGCAAGAGACCCAGTACTTC. Translation gives CASSHSAGEQETQYF.

This clonotype has ten or more counts. The chain carries TRBV7-6 and TRBJ2-2; possible D gene TRBD2, 7 bases. V was cut by 5 bases and J by 9 bases, with 19 bases left in between. CDR1 and CDR2 from the germline V gene are SGHVS and FNYEAQ. There are 15 residues in the CDR3. As DNA, the CDR3 is TGTGCCAGCAGCCTAGGGGGGGTCGATGACCGGGAGCTGTTTTTT. It codes for CASSLGGVDDRELFF.

This clonotype was recorded many times. CDR3 sequence: CASNPGGQPDNEQFF. The CDR3 coding sequence is TGTGCCAGCAACCCCGGGGGACAGCCGGACAATGAGCAGTTCTTC. The chain carries TRBV12-3 or TRBV12-4 and TRBJ2-1; tentative D call: TRBD1 (7 bases). The CDR3 spans 15 residues. V was clipped by 7 bases and J by 5 bases, with 18 bases between them.

This clonotype was detected ten times or more. V is TRBV6-5 and J is TRBJ2-5; no clear D. V lost 2 bases, J lost 2 bases, and 6 bases lay in between. Germline assignment: CDR1 MNHEY and CDR2 SVGAGI. This CDR3 region has 13 residues. The CDR3 DNA follows: TGTGCCAGCAGTTACCACCTACAAGAGACCCAGTACTTC. Translation: CASSYHLQETQYF.

There are many counts of this clonotype. J is TRBJ2-7 and V is TRBV7-2; D is unclear. Germline lookup yields CDR1 SGHTA and CDR2 FQGNSA. There are 13 residues in the CDR3. The V and J ends lost 7 bases and 5 bases respectively, with 15 bases between them. The CDR3 DNA is TGTGCCAGCACCGTAACCGGTTTTGACGAGCAGTACTTC. This codes for CASTVTGFDEQYF.

In this sample, this clonotype turned up many times. The CDR3, as DNA: TGTGCCAGCAGCCTAGATCACACTGAAGCTTTCTTT. Its translation is CASSLDHTEAFF. The V gene is TRBV7-8, the J gene TRBJ1-1; D unresolved. Trimming took 5 bases from V and 3 from J, leaving 7 bases between them. CDR3 length: 12 residues. Germline V gene sequence: CDR1 SGHVS, CDR2 FQNEAQ.

Ten or more counts support this clonotype. CDR3 nucleotide sequence: TGTGCCAGCAGTTTTGGACCTATGGACTACGAGCAGTACTTC. This gives the protein CASSFGPMDYEQYF. This chain links TRBV7-2 with TRBJ2-7, with no clear D. This CDR3 region has 14 residues. V shed 6 bases and J shed 3 bases, with 15 bases lying between them. Germline loops: CDR1 SGHTA, CDR2 FQGNSA. Variable domain in full (rest from reference TRBV7-2 and TRBJ2-7): GAGVSQSPSNKVTEKGKDVELRCDPISGHTALYWYRQSLGQGLEFLIYFQGNSAPDKSGLPSDRFSAERTGGSVSTLTIQRTQQEDSAVYLCASSFGPMDYEQYFGPGTRLTVT.